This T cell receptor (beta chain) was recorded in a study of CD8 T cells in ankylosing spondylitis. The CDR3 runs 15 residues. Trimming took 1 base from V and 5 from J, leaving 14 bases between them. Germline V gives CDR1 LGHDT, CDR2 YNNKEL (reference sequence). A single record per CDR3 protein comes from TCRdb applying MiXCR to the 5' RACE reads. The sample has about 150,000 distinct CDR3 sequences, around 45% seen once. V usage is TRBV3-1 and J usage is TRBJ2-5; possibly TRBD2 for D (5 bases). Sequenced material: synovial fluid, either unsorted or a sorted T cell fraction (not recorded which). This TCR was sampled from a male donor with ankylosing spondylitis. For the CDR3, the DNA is TGTGCCAGCAGCCAAGTGGACTCCCCTGCGGAGACCCAGTACTTC. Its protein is CASSQVDSPAETQYF.